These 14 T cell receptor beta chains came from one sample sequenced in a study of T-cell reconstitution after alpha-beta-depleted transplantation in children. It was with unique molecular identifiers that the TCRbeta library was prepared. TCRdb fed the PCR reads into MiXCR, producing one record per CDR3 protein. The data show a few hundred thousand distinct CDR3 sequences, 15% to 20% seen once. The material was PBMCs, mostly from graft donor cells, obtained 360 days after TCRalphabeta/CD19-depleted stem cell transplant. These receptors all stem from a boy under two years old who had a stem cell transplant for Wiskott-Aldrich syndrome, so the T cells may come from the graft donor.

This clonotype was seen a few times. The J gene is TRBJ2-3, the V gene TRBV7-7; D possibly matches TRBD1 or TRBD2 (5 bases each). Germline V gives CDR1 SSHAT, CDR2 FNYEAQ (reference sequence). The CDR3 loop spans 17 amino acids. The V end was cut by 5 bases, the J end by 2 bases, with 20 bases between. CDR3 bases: TGTGCCAGCAGCCCCCCTCGGCCGGGGCCTCACACAGATACGCAGTATTTT. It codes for CASSPPRPGPHTDTQYF.

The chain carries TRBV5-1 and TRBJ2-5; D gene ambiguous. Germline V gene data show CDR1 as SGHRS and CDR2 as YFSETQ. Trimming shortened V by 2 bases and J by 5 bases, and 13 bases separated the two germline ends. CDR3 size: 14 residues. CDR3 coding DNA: TGCGCCAGCAGCTTCGCAGGACCGTGGGAGACCCAGTACTTC. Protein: CASSFAGPWETQYF.

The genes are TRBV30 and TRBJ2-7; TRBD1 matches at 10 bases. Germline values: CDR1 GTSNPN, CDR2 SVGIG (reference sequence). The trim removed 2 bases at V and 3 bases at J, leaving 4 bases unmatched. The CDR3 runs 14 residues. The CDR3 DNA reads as TGTGCCTGGAGTCTGGGACAGGGGTTCTACGAGCAGTACTTC. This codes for CAWSLGQGFYEQYF.

This chain's CDR3 is CASSLGRGTQYF. The CDR3 DNA reads TGTGCCAGCAGTTTAGGCCGGGGGACCCAGTACTTC. This sequence joins TRBV12-3 or TRBV12-4 and TRBJ2-5; D is possibly TRBD2 (5 bases). This CDR3 contains 12 residues. The germline V and J ends were trimmed by 1 base and 7 bases, with 7 bases remaining between them.

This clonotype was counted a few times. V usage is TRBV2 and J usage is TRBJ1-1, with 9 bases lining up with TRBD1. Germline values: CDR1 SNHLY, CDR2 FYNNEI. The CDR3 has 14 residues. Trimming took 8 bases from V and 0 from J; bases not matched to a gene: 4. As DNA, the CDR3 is TGTGCCAGCCTTTACAGGGGGCTGAACACTGAAGCTTTCTTT. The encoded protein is CASLYRGLNTEAFF.

The CDR3: CASSLRAGSGANVLTF. CDR3 nucleotides: TGTGCCAGCAGTTTGAGGGCAGGGTCTGGGGCCAACGTCCTGACTTTC. The chain is built from TRBV12-3 or TRBV12-4 and TRBJ2-6; either TRBD1 or TRBD2 may fit D (5 bases each). The CDR3 covers 16 residues. V shed 3 bases and J shed 1 base, with 10 bases lying between them.

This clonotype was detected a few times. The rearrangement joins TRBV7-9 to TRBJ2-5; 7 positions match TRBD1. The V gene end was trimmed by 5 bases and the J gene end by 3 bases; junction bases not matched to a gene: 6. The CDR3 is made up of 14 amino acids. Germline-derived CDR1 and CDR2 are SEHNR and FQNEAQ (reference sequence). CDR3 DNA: TGTGCCAGCAGCACCCGGGACAGAAAAGAGACCCAGTACTTC. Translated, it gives CASSTRDRKETQYF.

For the CDR3, the DNA is TGCAGTGCCACCGCGGGGGCCTGGACAGATACGCAGTATTTT. Translation: CSATAGAWTDTQYF. The chain employs TRBV20-1 and TRBJ2-3, with a tentative D call TRBD2 (7 bases). Trimming removed 6 bases at V and 3 bases at J, with 16 bases between. CDR1 is DFQATT and CDR2 is SNEGSKA in the germline V gene (reference sequence). The CDR3 spans 14 residues.

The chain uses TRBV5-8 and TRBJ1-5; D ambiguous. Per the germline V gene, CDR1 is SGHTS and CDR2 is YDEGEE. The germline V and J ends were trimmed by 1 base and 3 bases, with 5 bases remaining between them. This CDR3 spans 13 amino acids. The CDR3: CASSLTVNQPQHF. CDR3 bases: TGTGCCAGCAGCTTGACAGTCAATCAGCCCCAGCATTTT. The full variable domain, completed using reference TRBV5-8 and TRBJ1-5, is EAGVTQSPTHLIKTRGQQATLRCSPISGHTSVYWYQQALGLGLQFLLWYDEGEERNRGNFPPRFSGRQFPNYSSELNVNALELEDSALYLCASSLTVNQPQHFGDGTRLSIL.

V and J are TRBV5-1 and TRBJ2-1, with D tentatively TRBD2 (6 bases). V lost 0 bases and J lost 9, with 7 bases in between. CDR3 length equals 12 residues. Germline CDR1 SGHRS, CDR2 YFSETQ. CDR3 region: CASSLGGTEQFF. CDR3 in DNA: TGCGCCAGCAGCTTGGGCGGGACTGAGCAGTTCTTC. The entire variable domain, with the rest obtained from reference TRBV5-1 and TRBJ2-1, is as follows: KAGVTQTPRYLIKTRGQQVTLSCSPISGHRSVSWYQQTPGQGLQFLFEYFSETQRNKGNFPGRFSGRQFSNSRSEMNVSTLELGDSALYLCASSLGGTEQFFGPGTRLTVL.

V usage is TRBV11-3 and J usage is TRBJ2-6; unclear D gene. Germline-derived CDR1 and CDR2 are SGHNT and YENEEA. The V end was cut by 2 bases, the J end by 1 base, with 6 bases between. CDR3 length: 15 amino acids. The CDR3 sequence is CASSLKRSGANVLTF. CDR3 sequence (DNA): TGTGCCAGCAGCTTAAAGCGATCTGGGGCCAACGTCCTGACTTTC.

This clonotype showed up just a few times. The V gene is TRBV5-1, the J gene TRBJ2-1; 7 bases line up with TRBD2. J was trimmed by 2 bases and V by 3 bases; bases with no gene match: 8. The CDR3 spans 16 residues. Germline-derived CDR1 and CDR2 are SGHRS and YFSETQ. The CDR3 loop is CASSWAGGGTYNEQFF. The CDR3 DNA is TGCGCCAGCAGCTGGGCGGGCGGGGGAACCTACAATGAGCAGTTCTTC.

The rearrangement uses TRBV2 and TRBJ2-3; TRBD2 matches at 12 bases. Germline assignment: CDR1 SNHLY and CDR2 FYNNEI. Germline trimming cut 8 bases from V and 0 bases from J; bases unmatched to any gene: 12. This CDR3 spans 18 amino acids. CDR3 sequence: CASPLRASGGASTDTQYF. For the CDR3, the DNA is TGTGCCAGCCCGCTTAGGGCTAGCGGGGGGGCGAGCACAGATACGCAGTATTTT. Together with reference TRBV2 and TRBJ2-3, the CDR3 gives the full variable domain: EPEVTQTPSHQVTQMGQEVILRCVPISNHLYFYWYRQILGQKVEFLVSFYNNEISEKSEIFDDQFSVERPDGSNFTLKIRSTKLEDSAMYFCASPLRASGGASTDTQYFGPGTRLTVL.

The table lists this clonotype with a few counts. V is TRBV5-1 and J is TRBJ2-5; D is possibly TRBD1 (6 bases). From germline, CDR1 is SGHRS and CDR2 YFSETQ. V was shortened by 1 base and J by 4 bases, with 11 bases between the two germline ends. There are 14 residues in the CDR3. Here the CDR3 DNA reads TGCGCCAGCAGCTTGCGGGAAGGGGGAGAGACCCAGTACTTC. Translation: CASSLREGGETQYF.